This T cell receptor (beta chain) was sequenced for a study of blood T cell repertoires in COVID-19. Study summary: COVID-19 samples from acute and convalescent phases originated in the United States, Italy and Spain. PBMCs, B-cell-depleted T cells, or T cells were the source of the cDNA or gDNA that made up the material.

Study processing details: Reference gene primer amplification in the assay estimated nucleated cell counts. Generated by immunoSEQ multiplex PCR, the TCRdb table keeps only in-frame clones and is missing some. D and trimming come from the DNA, and the V and J calls and clone size come from that table. The sample lists over 150,000 clones, 75% to 85% occurring once. The CDR3 is 18 amino acids. The Seattle patients joined while their infection was active and were tracked longitudinally afterward. The sequencing sample was made of peripheral blood. The chain couples TRBV12-2 to TRBJ1-5. TRBV12-2 constitutes a pseudogene. The sequence derives from a woman in her fifties or sixties with COVID-19, enrolled during active disease. The CDR3: CASRRTSFYGRSNQPQHF. In DNA form, the CDR3 reads TGTGCAAGTCGCCGGACGAGTTTCTACGGGAGGAGCAATCAGCCCCAGCATTTT.